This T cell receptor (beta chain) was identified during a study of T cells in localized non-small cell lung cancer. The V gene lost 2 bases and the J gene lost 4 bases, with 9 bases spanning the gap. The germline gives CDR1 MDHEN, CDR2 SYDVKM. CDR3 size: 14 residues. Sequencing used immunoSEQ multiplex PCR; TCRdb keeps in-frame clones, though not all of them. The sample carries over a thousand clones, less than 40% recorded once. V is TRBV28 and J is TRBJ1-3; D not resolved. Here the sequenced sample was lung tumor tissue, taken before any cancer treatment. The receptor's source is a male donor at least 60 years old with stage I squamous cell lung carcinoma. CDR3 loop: CASSLPAGGNTIYF. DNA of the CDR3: TGTGCCAGCAGTTTACCGGCAGGAGGAAACACCATATATTTT.